One sample yielded the 30 T cell receptor beta chains listed below, sequenced in a study of cytomegalovirus exposure and HLA in healthy donors. Clones were sequenced by immunoSEQ multiplex PCR, and TCRdb holds only the in-frame ones, with some missing. Of hundreds of thousands of clones listed, 88% are singletons. The sequenced sample was PBMCs. Receptor source: a woman aged 18-30 years in good health and CMV-seronegative.

This clone was recorded a few times. The chain couples TRBV2 to TRBJ2-7; D is ambiguous. The V and J ends lost 4 bases and 0 bases respectively, with 4 bases between them. From germline, CDR1 is SNHLY and CDR2 FYNNEI. There are 12 residues in the CDR3. CDR3: CASSVSSYEQYF. CDR3 in DNA: TGTGCCAGCAGTGTTAGCTCCTACGAGCAGTACTTC.

The rearrangement links TRBV4-1 to TRBJ1-5, with D possibly matching TRBD1 (5 bases). The germline V and J ends were trimmed by 2 bases and 1 base, with 12 bases remaining between them. CDR3 length: 16 residues. Looked up from germline, CDR1 is MGHRA and CDR2 is YSYEKL. CDR3 residues: CASSQLGGASNQPQHF. CDR3 bases: TGCGCCAGCAGCCAATTGGGAGGGGCGAGCAATCAGCCCCAGCATTTT.

The chain joins TRBV6-1 to TRBJ1-5; D uncertain. Germline V gene data show CDR1 as MNHNS and CDR2 as SASEGT. The CDR3 spans 14 residues. V was cut by 3 bases and J by 5 bases, with 11 bases left in between. CDR3 sequence reads: CASSEGARDQPQHF. The CDR3 bases are TGTGCCAGCAGTGAGGGAGCGAGGGATCAGCCCCAGCATTTT.

V is TRBV4-1 and J is TRBJ2-1; the match to TRBD2 covers 10 bases. There are 18 residues in the CDR3. Germline lookup yields CDR1 MGHRA and CDR2 YSYEKL. J gave up 7 bases and V 0 bases, and 12 bases lay outside the gene matches. In DNA, the CDR3 is TGCGCCAGCAGCCAAGAGCCCCATGGGGTAGCGGGAGGTAATGAGCAGTTCTTC. As protein: CASSQEPHGVAGGNEQFF.

The chain couples TRBV29-1 to TRBJ2-1; TRBD2 matches 9 bases. Per the germline V gene, CDR1 is SQVTM and CDR2 is ANQGSEA. Unmatched junction bases numbered 8, after V lost 7 bases and J lost 4 bases. The CDR3 is 14 amino acids. The CDR3 protein is CSGIAGVVYNEQFF. CDR3 DNA: TGCAGCGGTATAGCGGGAGTAGTTTACAATGAGCAGTTCTTC.

This rearrangement joins TRBV6-1 to TRBJ2-1; 10 nucleotides match TRBD2. CDR3 size: 13 residues. Germline CDR1 and CDR2: MNHNS and SASEGT. With 8 bases clipped from V and 6 bases from J, the junction kept 4 bases outside the gene matches. CDR3 bases: TGTGCCAGCTCGCTAGCGGGAGCCAATGAGCAGTTCTTC. Encoded protein: CASSLAGANEQFF.

The genes are TRBV4-3 and TRBJ2-5; D is possibly TRBD2 (6 bases). Germline lookup yields CDR1 LGHNA and CDR2 YSLEER. Trimming cost V 1 base and J 4 bases, with 13 bases left between them. The CDR3 length is 15 residues. CDR3 residues: CASSQGSMRGETQYF. DNA of the CDR3: TGCGCCAGCAGCCAAGGATCCATGCGGGGAGAGACCCAGTACTTC.

The CDR3 loop is CASGAGEGDTQYF. CDR3 DNA: TGTGCCAGCGGGGCGGGAGAGGGGGATACGCAGTATTTT. This rearrangement joins TRBV2 to TRBJ2-3; 7 bases are a match to TRBD2. J was trimmed by 6 bases and V by 8 bases; bases with no gene match: 8. This CDR3 has 13 residues. CDR1 SNHLY and CDR2 FYNNEI come from the germline V gene. Based on the CDR3 plus reference TRBV2 and TRBJ2-3, the full variable domain is EPEVTQTPSHQVTQMGQEVILRCVPISNHLYFYWYRQILGQKVEFLVSFYNNEISEKSEIFDDQFSVERPDGSNFTLKIRSTKLEDSAMYFCASGAGEGDTQYFGPGTRLTVL.

Remarks on this clone: A junction end diverges from the germline sequence, so it may reflect a read error. J is TRBJ2-5 and V is TRBV7-7, with 10 bases lining up with TRBD2. Germline-derived CDR1 and CDR2 are SSHAT and FNYEAQ (reference sequence). The CDR3 runs to 16 residues. The CDR3 is CASSLEASGSWETQYF. The DNA of the CDR3 is TGTGCTAGCAGCTTAGAGGCTAGCGGGAGTTGGGAGACCCAGTACTTC.

The genes are TRBV19 and TRBJ2-5, with 12 bases lining up with TRBD2. The CDR3 has 18 residues. The ends lost 0 bases at V and 3 bases at J; junction bases unmatched: 8. Per germline, CDR1 LNHDA and CDR2 SQIVND (reference sequence). CDR3 residues: CASSIDLSSGREEETQYF. The CDR3, as DNA: TGTGCCAGTAGTATAGATCTTTCTAGCGGGAGGGAAGAAGAGACCCAGTACTTC.

This chain uses TRBV6-4 with TRBJ1-2; D is unclear. The CDR3 length is 15 residues. The germline CDR1 and CDR2 sequences are MRHNA and SNTAGT. The V gene lost 4 bases and the J gene lost 8 bases, with 20 bases spanning the gap. DNA for the CDR3: TGTGCCAGCAGTGTAGATTGGACGGGAAATAGGGGCTACACCTTC. Translating it yields CASSVDWTGNRGYTF.

This rearrangement joins TRBV19 to TRBJ1-3; 8 bases align to TRBD1. The CDR3 consists of 14 residues. Germline values: CDR1 LNHDA, CDR2 SQIVND (reference sequence). V shed 6 bases, J shed 3 bases, and the junction held 4 bases outside the gene matches. Written as DNA, the CDR3 is TGTGCCAGTAGGCAGGGGGCAATTGGAAACACCATATATTTT. It specifies CASRQGAIGNTIYF.

This rearrangement joins TRBV4-2 to TRBJ1-1; the match to TRBD1 covers 7 bases. V was clipped by 0 bases and J by 7 bases; unmatched bases: 11. The germline V gene encodes CDR1 LGHNA and CDR2 YNFKEQ. CDR3 length: 16 amino acids. The CDR3 DNA reads TGTGCCAGCAGCCAAGATTGGTCCCGACAGGGTGGTGAAGCTTTCTTT. Translated: CASSQDWSRQGGEAFF.

The chain uses TRBV28 and TRBJ2-3, with TRBD1 matching over 9 bases. V trimming: 6 bases; J trimming: 4 bases; junction bases outside the gene matches: 5. The CDR3 is 14 residues long. Looked up from germline, CDR1 is MDHEN and CDR2 is SYDVKM. The CDR3 loop reads CASRITGGPDTQYF. CDR3 in DNA: TGTGCCAGCAGGATAACAGGGGGCCCAGATACGCAGTATTTT.

The chain employs TRBV5-1 and TRBJ2-1, with TRBD2 matching 7 bases. V lost 0 bases and J lost 6; bases outside the gene matches: 6. The CDR3 extends over 15 amino acids. The V gene's germline CDR1 is SGHRS and CDR2 YFSETQ. The CDR3 bases are TGCGCCAGCAGCTTGGGAGGACTAGGTAGCAATGAGCAGTTCTTC. It is translated as CASSLGGLGSNEQFF.

J is TRBJ2-3 and V is TRBV19; 7 nucleotides align to TRBD2. V gave up 6 bases and J gave up 0 bases; unmatched junction bases: 6. Germline CDR1 and CDR2: LNHDA and SQIVND (reference sequence). The CDR3 covers 15 residues. The CDR3 sequence is CASSWSSGSTDTQYF. The CDR3 region has the DNA TGTGCCAGTAGCTGGTCTAGCGGTAGCACAGATACGCAGTATTTT.

There are a few counts of this clone. The chain links TRBV2 to TRBJ1-2; D gene unclear. The CDR3 spans 14 residues. Germline V gives CDR1 SNHLY, CDR2 FYNNEI. Trimming left V 8 bases short and J 0 bases short, with 13 bases between. The CDR3 sequence: CASLPAHSNYGYTF. CDR3 coding DNA: TGTGCCAGCTTACCCGCCCACTCTAACTATGGCTACACCTTC.

The chain couples TRBV28 to TRBJ2-2; D perhaps matches TRBD1 (6 bases). This CDR3 has 15 amino acids. Germline assignment: CDR1 MDHEN and CDR2 SYDVKM. Between the trimmed V and J ends, which lost 3 bases and 1 base, there was a span of 9 bases. The CDR3 region is CASSFPGQNTGELFF. For the CDR3, the DNA is TGTGCCAGCAGTTTCCCGGGACAGAACACCGGGGAGCTGTTTTTT.

The CDR3 reads CASSFGLAGVPREQYF. The CDR3 DNA is TGTGCCAGCAGTTTCGGGCTAGCGGGAGTGCCCCGCGAGCAGTACTTC. V gene TRBV28 combines with J gene TRBJ2-7; 10 bases map to TRBD2. J gave up 6 bases and V 3 bases, and 11 bases lay outside the gene matches. The CDR3 contains 16 residues. CDR1 and CDR2 from the germline V gene are MDHEN and SYDVKM.

This clone was detected once. J is TRBJ2-1 and V is TRBV18, with 7 bases aligning to TRBD2. The CDR3 is 14 amino acids. V dropped 5 bases and J dropped 7; count of bases not matched to a gene: 8. From germline, CDR1 is KGHSH and CDR2 LQKENI. The DNA for the CDR3 is TGTGCCAGCTCAGATCTAGCGGCTATGAATGAGCAGTTCTTC. This gives the protein CASSDLAAMNEQFF.

V and J are TRBV6-1 and TRBJ2-7; no clear D gene. Germline V lookup: CDR1 MNHNS, CDR2 SASEGT. The CDR3 has 11 amino acids. Trimming pared 9 bases from V and 3 bases from J, leaving 9 bases between. The CDR3 loop reads CASTLGYEQYF. Written as DNA, the CDR3 is TGTGCCAGTACCCTCGGCTACGAGCAGTACTTC.

The table lists this clone with a few counts. V is TRBV2 and J is TRBJ1-5, with a weak D call TRBD1 (5 bases). The V end was cut by 4 bases, the J end by 6 bases, with 13 bases between. CDR1 SNHLY and CDR2 FYNNEI come from the germline V gene. The CDR3 extends over 14 amino acids. CDR3 protein: CASSGQGFGQPQHF. The CDR3 DNA sequence: TGTGCCAGCAGTGGCCAGGGATTCGGTCAGCCCCAGCATTTT.

The chain couples TRBV11-2 to TRBJ2-1; possibly TRBD2 for D (5 bases). The CDR3 has 15 amino acids. Germline lookup yields CDR1 SGHAT and CDR2 FQNNGV. The V gene lost 4 bases and the J gene lost 3 bases, with 13 bases spanning the gap. CDR3 coding DNA: TGTGCCAGCAGCTCATTCCAGCGGAACTACAATGAGCAGTTCTTC. Protein: CASSSFQRNYNEQFF. The complete variable domain, with remaining parts taken from reference TRBV11-2 and TRBJ2-1, reads EAGVAQSPRYKIIEKRQSVAFWCNPISGHATLYWYQQILGQGPKLLIQFQNNGVVDDSQLPKDRFSAERLKGVDSTLKIQPAKLEDSAVYLCASSSFQRNYNEQFFGPGTRLTVL.

The rearrangement links TRBV19 to TRBJ1-2, with 7 bases aligning to TRBD1. Unmatched junction bases numbered 11, after V lost 5 bases and J lost 2 bases. This CDR3 has 16 residues. CDR1 and CDR2 from the germline V gene are LNHDA and SQIVND (reference sequence). CDR3 sequence: CASSRRRDRENYGYTF. For the CDR3, the DNA is TGTGCCAGTAGTCGACGGCGCGACAGGGAAAACTATGGCTACACCTTC.

The chain has TRBV5-1 and TRBJ2-7, with 9 bases lining up with TRBD2. The CDR3 is 17 residues long. Germline V CDR1 and CDR2: SGHRS, YFSETQ. With V trimmed by 0 bases and J by 2 bases, 9 bases remained unmatched. The CDR3 DNA sequence: TGCGCCAGCAGCTTGGGGGTAGCGGGAGAGTCAACCTACGAGCAGTACTTC. This translates into CASSLGVAGESTYEQYF.

The CDR3 bases are TGTGCCACCAGCAGAGAGGCTAGCATCCATGAGCAGTTCTTC. Its translation: CATSREASIHEQFF. The chain is built from TRBV15 and TRBJ2-1, with D possibly being TRBD2 (5 bases). Trimming shortened V by 0 bases and J by 8 bases, and 11 bases separated the two germline ends. This CDR3 is built from 14 residues. Germline CDR1 LNHNV, CDR2 YYDKDF (reference sequence).

This clone was seen only once. The chain combines TRBV19 with TRBJ2-7, with 14 bases fitting TRBD2. The ends lost 4 bases at V and 5 bases at J; junction bases unmatched: 7. CDR1 is LNHDA and CDR2 is SQIVND in the germline V gene (reference sequence). This CDR3 has 16 residues. CDR3 DNA: TGTGCCAGTAGTAGGGGACTAGCGGGAGTTTACAACGAGCAGTACTTC. It codes for CASSRGLAGVYNEQYF. The complete variable domain, with remaining parts taken from reference TRBV19 and TRBJ2-7, reads DGGITQSPKYLFRKEGQNVTLSCEQNLNHDAMYWYRQDPGQGLRLIYYSQIVNDFQKGDIAEGYSVSREKKESFPLTVTSAQKNPTAFYLCASSRGLAGVYNEQYFGPGTRLTVT.

The chain recombines TRBV6-1 with TRBJ1-2; 9 nucleotides align to TRBD1. Trimming removed 6 bases from V and 5 bases from J; junction bases left unmatched: 4. This CDR3 has 13 amino acids. The germline V gene has CDR1 MNHNS and CDR2 SASEGT. CDR3 loop: CASRPTGGYGYTF. Written as DNA, the CDR3 is TGTGCCAGCAGACCGACAGGGGGGTATGGCTACACCTTC.

The gene calls are TRBV7-8 and TRBJ2-1; maybe TRBD1 (6 bases). Germline V gene sequence: CDR1 SGHVS, CDR2 FQNEAQ. CDR3 length equals 15 residues. V dropped 3 bases and J dropped 10 bases, with 19 bases sitting between them. CDR3 nucleotides: TGTGCCAGCAGCTTTTATGCCCAGGGGACGGGCGAGCAGTTCTTC. Translated: CASSFYAQGTGEQFF.

This clone showed up just a few times. The chain employs TRBV28 and TRBJ2-2; D is possibly TRBD2 (6 bases). Germline CDR1 is MDHEN and CDR2 is SYDVKM. V dropped 6 bases and J dropped 7 bases, with 18 bases sitting between them. The CDR3 covers 15 residues. CDR3 in amino acids: CASRPLREVVGELFF. CDR3 bases: TGTGCCAGCAGGCCCTTGAGGGAGGTGGTCGGGGAGCTGTTTTTT.